These 7 T cell receptor beta chains were all obtained from the same sample, sequenced in a study of Graves' ophthalmopathy and Graves' hyperthyroidism. Amplification of the TCR beta CDR3 regions used RNA transcripts (as template). HTBI-primed RT-PCR formed the first round, and a multiplex PCR formed the second. TCRdb re-called the multiplex PCR reads with MiXCR, one entry per CDR3 protein. The table lists around 1.1 million distinct CDR3 sequences, roughly 35% of them singletons. The sample taken for sequencing was peripheral blood or thyroid tissue (not recorded which). These receptors all stem from an adult man with Graves' hyperthyroidism.

Ten or more counts support this clonotype. V gene TRBV20-1 combines with J gene TRBJ1-5; D uncertain. The V gene's germline CDR1 is DFQATT and CDR2 SNEGSKA (reference sequence). The CDR3 covers 14 residues. V lost 3 bases and J 4 bases, leaving 13 bases between the germline ends. The CDR3, as DNA: TGCAGTGCTAGTACCGGGGATCGAAATCAGCCCCAGCATTTT. Translating it yields CSASTGDRNQPQHF.

Regarding this clonotype: This may be a read error: a much more frequent sequence differs by one nucleotide. The J gene is TRBJ2-5, the V gene TRBV7-2; 10 bases are a match to TRBD2. Per the germline V gene, CDR1 is SGHTA and CDR2 is FQGNSA. This CDR3 has 16 amino acids. V dropped 1 base and J dropped 6; count of bases not matched to a gene: 8. This chain's CDR3 is CASSLGMRTSGKTQYF. Written as DNA, the CDR3 is TGTGCCAGCAGCTTAGGGATGAGGACTAGCGGAAAGACCCAGTACTTC.

The chain joins TRBV28 to TRBJ1-5; D unresolved. With 3 bases removed from V and 0 bases from J, the gap between germline ends came to 9 bases. Germline values: CDR1 MDHEN, CDR2 SYDVKM. The CDR3 totals 15 residues. This CDR3 reads CASSFFRNSNQPQHF. CDR3 nucleotides: TGTGCCAGCAGTTTTTTTAGAAATAGCAATCAGCCCCAGCATTTT.

This chain joins TRBV25-1 and TRBJ2-7; 7 nucleotides line up with TRBD1. Germline values: CDR1 MGHDK, CDR2 SYGVNS. Unmatched junction bases numbered 9, after V lost 7 bases and J lost 3 bases. This CDR3 has 14 amino acids. The CDR3 DNA is TGTGCCAGCACCCCAAAGGGGGACAGCTACGAGCAGTACTTC. Protein: CASTPKGDSYEQYF.

The chain employs TRBV6-5 and TRBJ1-5; D not resolved. V lost 6 bases, J lost 7 bases, and 13 bases lay in between. The CDR3 totals 13 residues. Germline values: CDR1 MNHEY, CDR2 SVGAGI. CDR3 nucleotides: TGTGCCAGCAGCCCCGACGCCCTACAGCCCCAGCATTTT. Protein: CASSPDALQPQHF.

This clonotype occurred a few times. V and J are TRBV7-2 and TRBJ1-5; 8 bases agree with TRBD1. Germline CDR1 reads SGHTA; CDR2 reads FQGNSA. V shed 4 bases, J shed 6 bases, and the junction held 5 bases outside the gene matches. There are 14 residues in the CDR3. CDR3 bases: TGTGCCAGCAGCTCCTACGACAGGGGTCAGCCCCAGCATTTT. This gives the protein CASSSYDRGQPQHF.

V is TRBV5-1 and J is TRBJ2-2, with 10 bases aligning to TRBD2. The CDR3 contains 21 residues. Unmatched junction bases numbered 16, after V lost 2 bases and J lost 0 bases. Germline V lookup: CDR1 SGHRS, CDR2 YFSETQ. CDR3 bases: TGCGCCAGCAGCTTCAGTTGGAAAAGCGGGAGGGATTTTACGAACACCGGGGAGCTGTTTTTT. Translation: CASSFSWKSGRDFTNTGELFF.